These 14 T cell receptor beta chains came from one sample sequenced in a study of T cell responses to AZD1222 COVID-19 vaccine. Libraries were prepared by immunoSEQ multiplex PCR; TCRdb keeps only in-frame clonotypes and omits some of them. This sample yields approximately 130,000 clones, of which around 92% are seen a single time; approximately 1% belongs to the top ten. This specimen consisted of peripheral blood, obtained on day 0 of AZD1222 vaccination. The receptors here all came from an adult in good health.

The chain uses TRBV2 and TRBJ1-1; TRBD1 matches 8 bases. CDR3 size: 14 residues. J gave up 4 bases and V 3 bases, and 4 bases lay outside the gene matches. Germline lookup yields CDR1 SNHLY and CDR2 FYNNEI. This CDR3 is CASSDQGASTEAFF. The CDR3 region has the DNA TGTGCCAGCAGTGATCAGGGGGCAAGCACTGAAGCTTTCTTT.

The chain couples TRBV19 to TRBJ1-2; the D gene is possibly TRBD1 (5 bases). From germline, CDR1 is LNHDA and CDR2 SQIVND (reference sequence). V lost 5 bases, J lost 2 bases, and 9 bases lay in between. The CDR3 has 13 residues. The CDR3 protein is CASSGASNYGYTF. CDR3 DNA sequence: TGTGCCAGTAGTGGGGCCTCCAACTATGGCTACACCTTC.

The chain employs TRBV20-1 and TRBJ2-3; the D gene is possibly TRBD2 (5 bases). Per germline, CDR1 DFQATT and CDR2 SNEGSKA (reference sequence). V dropped 3 bases and J dropped 0 bases, with 10 bases sitting between them. The CDR3 has 14 amino acids. The CDR3 DNA reads as TGCAGTGCTAGTTCGCGGGTTAGCACAGATACGCAGTATTTT. Amino acid sequence: CSASSRVSTDTQYF.

The chain recombines TRBV9 with TRBJ2-1; 9 bases agree with TRBD2. Germline CDR1 and CDR2: SGDLS and YYNGEE. The CDR3 is made up of 16 amino acids. The J segment lost 2 bases and the V segment lost 2 bases, leaving 5 bases of the junction unmatched. CDR3 amino acids: CASSVLSGSPYNEQFF. CDR3 nucleotide sequence: TGTGCCAGCAGCGTCCTTAGCGGGAGTCCCTACAATGAGCAGTTCTTC.

The V call is TRBV7-8, the J call TRBJ2-1; 11 bases are a match to TRBD2. V lost 6 bases to trimming and J lost 0 bases; unmatched junction nucleotides: 13. The CDR3 spans 19 residues. Germline loops: CDR1 SGHVS, CDR2 FQNEAQ. The CDR3 DNA sequence: TGTGCCAGCAGTCCCGGACTAGCGGGTGCAACCCCCTCCTACAATGAGCAGTTCTTC. Its protein product is CASSPGLAGATPSYNEQFF.

The chain uses TRBV4-1 and TRBJ2-7, with TRBD2 identical over 8 bases. CDR3 length: 16 amino acids. Trimming cost V 2 bases and J 0 bases; bases outside gene matches: 6. Looked up from germline, CDR1 is MGHRA and CDR2 is YSYEKL. CDR3 protein: CASSQPSGGSSYEQYF. CDR3 nucleotide sequence: TGCGCCAGCAGCCAACCCAGCGGGGGAAGCTCCTACGAGCAGTACTTC.

The CDR3 nucleotides read TGCGCCAGCAGCTTGGACAGGGTGACCCTGGGGGAGCAGTACTTC. Its translation: CASSLDRVTLGEQYF. The chain is built from TRBV5-1 and TRBJ2-7, with a tentative D call TRBD1 (6 bases). In germline, CDR1 is SGHRS, CDR2 YFSETQ. The CDR3 covers 15 residues. Trimming left V 0 bases short and J 7 bases short, with 17 bases between.

This clone appeared once. This chain joins TRBV27 and TRBJ1-5; unclear D gene. V lost 0 bases and J lost 7, with 7 bases in between. This CDR3 is built from 13 residues. Looked up from germline, CDR1 is MNHEY and CDR2 is SMNVEV (reference sequence). CDR3 region: CASSLSRRQPQHF. DNA of the CDR3: TGTGCCAGCAGTTTATCCCGGAGACAGCCCCAGCATTTT.

The rearrangement joins TRBV7-9 to TRBJ1-1, with D unclear. V lost 4 bases, J lost 3 bases, and 12 bases lay in between. Germline V gene lookup returns CDR1 SEHNR and CDR2 FQNEAQ (reference sequence). There are 14 residues in the CDR3. The CDR3 DNA reads as TGTGCCAGCAGCTATACGGGCCCCGACACTGAAGCTTTCTTT. Its translation: CASSYTGPDTEAFF.

This chain links TRBV2 with TRBJ1-2; 7 nucleotides agree with TRBD1. The CDR3 is 14 residues long. Germline V lookup: CDR1 SNHLY, CDR2 FYNNEI. Trimming cost V 6 bases and J 6 bases; bases outside gene matches: 10. The CDR3, as DNA: TGTGCCAGCAGCCACGGACAGGTTAAAAATGGCTACACCTTC. Translation: CASSHGQVKNGYTF.

This chain connects TRBV30 to TRBJ1-5; D call uncertain. V was shortened by 1 base and J by 6 bases, with 10 bases between the two germline ends. Germline loops: CDR1 GTSNPN, CDR2 SVGIG (reference sequence). The CDR3 extends over 13 amino acids. CDR3 nucleotides: TGTGCCTGGAGTGGACGGACGCCTCAGCCCCAGCATTTT. Translation gives CAWSGRTPQPQHF.

This chain links TRBV7-7 with TRBJ1-3; D possibly corresponds to TRBD1 (6 bases). V was cut by 4 bases and J by 1 base, with 8 bases left in between. The CDR3 consists of 14 residues. Germline lookup yields CDR1 SSHAT and CDR2 FNYEAQ (reference sequence). The DNA for the CDR3 is TGTGCCAGCAGCTCAGGGGCTTCTGGAAACACCATATATTTT. Translating it yields CASSSGASGNTIYF. The full variable domain, completed using reference TRBV7-7 and TRBJ1-3, is GAGVSQSPRYKVTKRGQDVTLRCDPISSHATLYWYQQALGQGPEFLTYFNYEAQPDKSGLPSDRFSAERPEGSISTLTIQRTEQRDSAMYRCASSSGASGNTIYFGEGSWLTVV.

The genes are TRBV9 and TRBJ2-1; possibly TRBD1 for D (5 bases). Trimming pared 4 bases from V and 0 bases from J, leaving 11 bases between. The CDR3 contains 15 residues. Germline V gives CDR1 SGDLS, CDR2 YYNGEE. The CDR3 loop reads CASSLQARSYNEQFF. CDR3 bases: TGTGCCAGCAGCCTACAGGCGCGCTCCTACAATGAGCAGTTCTTC.

This chain uses TRBV10-3 with TRBJ1-2, with 8 bases matching TRBD1. CDR3 length: 15 residues. Trimming cost V 3 bases and J 6 bases; bases outside gene matches: 9. From germline, CDR1 is ENHRY and CDR2 SYGVKD. CDR3 amino acids: CAISDAWTGMHGYTF. The CDR3 DNA is TGTGCCATCAGTGACGCCTGGACAGGGATGCATGGCTACACCTTC.